The clone carrying this TCR beta chain was seen a handful of times. A TCRbeta library incorporating unique molecular identifiers was prepared. TCRdb analysed the PCR reads with MiXCR anew, one entry per CDR3 protein. The sample has about 540,000 distinct CDR3 sequences, around 16% seen once. The sample belongs to a study of T-cell reconstitution after alpha-beta-depleted transplantation in children. The CDR3 has 16 residues. The sample here was PBMCs from the stem cell graft donor, taken from the stem cell graft. This TCR derives from a human donor who donated a stem cell graft to a child with acute lymphoblastic leukemia. This chain connects TRBV21-1 to TRBJ2-7; the table's D call TRBD1 went unverified against the DNA. TRBV21-1 is a pseudogene segment. CDR3 residues: CASRNDRAAYSYEQYF. CDR3 coding DNA: TGTGCCAGCAGAAATGACAGAGCCGCCTACTCCTACGAGCAGTACTTC.